This T cell receptor (beta chain) originates from a study of cytomegalovirus exposure and HLA in healthy donors (dated by TCRdb to the late 2010s). Turning to the overall study: According to an earlier analysis of around 600 of the donors, roughly 180 million T cells yielded 117 million unique TCR beta sequences and approximately 280 Gb of sequence data. Along with the approximately 620-subject first cohort, a separate validation cohort of some 130 different subjects was used. To study patterns of TCR occurrence, a later analysis re-analyzed previously published TCR beta repertoires from 650 to 750 donors and added high-resolution HLA genotyping. HLA typing covered class I and class II loci at four-digit resolution. To decide whether each TCR beta V gene segment behaved as functional or pseudogenic, an earlier analysis of some 600 of the donors relied on high-throughput TCR beta sequencing. The T cell repertoires of around 670 subjects were profiled by immunosequencing and related to cytomegalovirus serostatus. Genome-wide SNP genotypes for about 65% of the 666 donors were used in a later genetic analysis, which treated that subset as a discovery cohort. The study aimed to test whether cataloging public T cell receptors could reveal signatures of past pathogen exposure. Of the roughly 430 genotyped donors, over 70% fell in the genetic ancestry cluster associated with self-reported Caucasian donors. Every discovery cohort repertoire had been produced on one sequencing platform. The study combined high-throughput TCR immunosequencing, statistical association of individual TCRs with disease status, and machine learning to predict cytomegalovirus infection status. Across 398 genotyped donors of the cohort, an average of approximately 240,000 unique TCR beta nucleotide sequences per donor were sequenced, and roughly 17% of those sequences were non-productive. Donor age, sex, ethnicity and CMV serostatus were compiled together with the repertoire data. The later analysis used no new phenotypic data to find candidate immune exposures, relying instead on TCR beta sequences and their occurrence across donors. Because of strong linkage in the cohort, roughly 5 DR-DQ haplotypes were treated as single units for association and clustering. The number of donors typed differed by locus, with about 629-630 for A, B, C, DRB1 and DQB1, 522 for DQA1, nearly 610 for DPA1, and around 430 for DPB1. An early release covering 500 to 750 HLA-typed donors comprised approximately 300 gigabases of sequencing data and tens of millions of unique TCR sequences.

Turning to this clone: Its antigen is still unknown. No base-level quality is on record; no much larger clone is a single base apart.

The cohort was made up of 650 to 700 healthy bone marrow donors. Cohort members were all nominally healthy when sampled, although unrecorded immune exposures were likely present. The donor tested CMV seropositive and was one of the 289 seropositive cohort members. A peripheral blood sample was provided by each donor, and peripheral blood mononuclear cells were used for TCR beta sequencing. The Qiagen DNeasy Blood Extraction Kit was used to extract genomic DNA from the blood cell samples. General conclusions and limits of the study: The cohort was sequenced for TCR beta chains only, and without alpha or paired-chain data the features that could be detected were limited. When HLA alleles, especially DR and DQ, strongly co-occurred, attributing TCR associations to individual alleles was difficult. Most TCR sequences were seen in very few donors, while some public TCRs were found in many individuals. Linkage disequilibrium might explain the correlated functional status among segregating V segments, but an unknown experimental factor could not be excluded. A total of roughly 160 TCR beta chains were listed by the study as associated with cytomegalovirus. A further reported finding was that TCR beta sequences accurately predicted the HLA-A and HLA-B alleles for most subjects in the first cohort. Because HLA typing was missing for some donors at each locus, association tests included only the typed subset. The authors suggested that the approach could potentially be extended to other disease states and immunological phenotypes. A later analysis reported that several top co-occurrence clusters appeared linked to parvovirus B19, influenza, CMV and Epstein-Barr virus. Most CMV-associated TCR beta chains appeared to be HLA-restricted in a later analysis, and the HLA associations seemed to be driven largely by CMV exposure. In an earlier analysis of fewer than 700 of the donors, most TCR beta V segments appeared in productive rearrangements about 87% or about 30% of the time, broadly matching IMGT annotations. In a later analysis, HLA-associated TCR beta chains were found to be more clonally expanded and to have lower generation probabilities than equally common non-associated chains. In a later analysis, the rate of TCR association differed among HLA loci, with DRB1 alleles having the most associated TCRs and HLA-C alleles having the fewest. According to a later genetic analysis, donors in an Asian-associated ancestry cluster had fewer N-insertions in productive TCRs than the roughly 700-donor mean. A few of the identified cytomegalovirus-associated TCR beta chains were confirmed in vitro to be specific for cytomegalovirus antigens. Specific HLA alleles were associated with about 17,000 TCR beta sequences at a false discovery rate of 0.05 in a later analysis. The presence/absence analyses assumed that sequencing depth was roughly uniform across donors, and that assumption may not be true. The earlier analysis of a few hundred of the donors excluded over 15 rarely observed V segments, including chromosome 9 orphons, because counts were too low. Some IMGT-functional V segments, including TRBV6-2 and TRBV6-3, could not be told apart with the 87-base-pair reads, so those segments were excluded. An association between a missense DCLRE1C variant and V-gene and J-gene trimming of TCR beta chains was found in a later genetic analysis and replicated in an independent cohort. Immune exposure information for the cohort was limited to CMV serostatus. In both the original and validation cohorts, the classifier was reported to diagnose cytomegalovirus status with high specificity and sensitivity. A cluster of highly shared sequence variants was judged likely to be a technical artifact of the sequencing pipeline.

The library was produced with the immunoSEQ multiplex PCR assay. A mixture of 60 forward primers for TCR Vbeta segments and 13 reverse primers for TCR Jbeta segments was used in the multiplex PCR. The CDR3 region of rearranged TCR beta genes was amplified from genomic DNA with a multiplex PCR assay. The amplified TCR beta libraries were sequenced on the Illumina HiSeq System as 87-base-pair reads. In the authors' own workflow: In a later analysis, tens of millions of unique TCR beta chains were counted across the roughly 610 repertoires, and roughly 10 million of these chains were shared by at least two donors. Raw reads were error-corrected and collapsed into unique sequences by a nearest-neighbor algorithm in which closely related sequences were merged to remove PCR and sequencing errors. CDR3 sequences were aligned to IMGT reference sequences to assign V, D and J gene segments. For a sequence to be retained, at least a six-nucleotide match to both a V gene segment and a J gene segment was required. Rearrangements were called productive when the CDR3 lacked stop codons and stayed in frame with V and J; all others were non-productive. CDR3 was defined according to IMGT convention as the region running from the second conserved V-encoded cysteine to the conserved J-encoded phenylalanine. The earlier analysis of some 550 of the donors excluded any sequence lacking an unambiguous match to a single V gene segment. In an earlier analysis of 450 to 700 of the donors, V segments were called functional above 56.7% productive rearrangements and were called segregating when the between-donor standard deviation exceeded 5%. A statistical classification framework was built to diagnose cytomegalovirus status from the catalog of TCR beta chain sequences. A later analysis assigned V and J genes by comparing TCR nucleotide sequences with IMGT/GENE-DB human TR gene sequences. The TCRdist pipeline was used in a later analysis to assign CDR3 sequences and most-parsimonious VDJ recombination scenarios. In a later analysis, each TCR beta chain was defined by its CDR3 amino acid sequence together with its V-gene family, and reads lacking a unique V-gene family were excluded. A later analysis removed 500 to 650 highly shared, low-generation-probability nucleotide sequences to deal with suspected cross-contamination and a sequencing artifact. A later analysis calculated a clonal expansion index for each public chain from normalized within-repertoire ranks of inferred template counts. A later analysis computed generation probabilities with a VDJ recombination model fitted to out-of-frame rearrangements, and checked the results against IGoR. A later analysis scored TCR-TCR, TCR-HLA and TCR-CMV co-occurrence with hypergeometric tests, applying a repertoire-size bias correction to TCR pairs. To estimate false discovery rates, a later analysis permuted the HLA or CMV assignments 20 times. In a later analysis, co-occurring TCRs were grouped with DBSCAN, and TCRdist sequence similarity was added when clustering was performed within HLA-allele-positive subsets. Co-occurrence clustering excluded repertoires with fewer than 30,000 or more than 120,000 public chains, plus five with anomalous nucleotide sharing. What TCRdb holds here is the immuneACCESS table cut down to in-frame rearrangements. Part of the clones is not present; checked against another copy, under half of the missing clones reflect an unresolved V gene, and the others are unexplained. That table gives V, J and clone size, and the DNA gave D and trimming. The sample table contains some 150,000 clones; only one count was recorded for 75% to 85% of them. The ten largest clones add up to approximately 7.7% of the sample.

Reading the germline V gene gives CDR1 MNHEY and CDR2 SVGAGI. Its CDR3 holds 13 amino acids, cysteine through phenylalanine. Solely the CDR3 DNA is kept, with 39 bases framed from the first base. V loses 0 bases of germline sequence and J loses 2 bases, and the interval between the two ends is 5 bases. This chain is built from TRBV6-5 and TRBJ2-7; possibly the D gene is TRBD2, per 5 matching bases. This sequence originates from a man aged 25 to 40 in good health and CMV-seropositive. Input material: PBMCs. The CDR3 reads CASSYSTTYEQYF. The DNA sequence follows: TGTGCCAGCAGTTACTCGACTACCTACGAGCAGTACTTC.